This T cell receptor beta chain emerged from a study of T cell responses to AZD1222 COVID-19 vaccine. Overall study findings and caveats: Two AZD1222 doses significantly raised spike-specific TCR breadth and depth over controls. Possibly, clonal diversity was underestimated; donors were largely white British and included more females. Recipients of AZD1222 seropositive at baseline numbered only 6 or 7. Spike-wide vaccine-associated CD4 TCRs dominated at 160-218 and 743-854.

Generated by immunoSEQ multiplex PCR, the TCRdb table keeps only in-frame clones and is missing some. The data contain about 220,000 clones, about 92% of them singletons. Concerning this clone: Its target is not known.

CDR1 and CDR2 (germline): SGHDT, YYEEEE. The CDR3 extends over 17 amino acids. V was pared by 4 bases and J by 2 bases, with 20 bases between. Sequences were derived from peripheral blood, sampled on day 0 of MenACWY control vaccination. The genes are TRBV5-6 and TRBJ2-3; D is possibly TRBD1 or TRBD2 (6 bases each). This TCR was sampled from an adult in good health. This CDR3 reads CASSPNWGGDTTDTQYF. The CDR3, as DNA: TGTGCCAGCAGCCCGAACTGGGGCGGGGACACCACAGATACGCAGTATTTT.